The 9 T cell receptor beta chains below come from one sample, sequenced in a study of blood T cell repertoires in COVID-19. The method was immunoSEQ multiplex PCR; TCRdb's version includes in-frame clones alone and lacks a portion of them. The sample has 120,000 or so clones, around nine tenths seen once. Sample: peripheral blood. The receptors were sampled from a man in his fifties or sixties with COVID-19, enrolled during active disease.

The chain is built from TRBV28 and TRBJ1-5; TRBD1 aligns across 8 bases. CDR3 length: 17 amino acids. Losses at the gene ends were 2 bases for V and 0 bases for J; bases not matched to a gene: 6. CDR1 is MDHEN, CDR2 SYDVKM, per germline. CDR3 in DNA: TGTGCCAGCAGTTTAGGGCAGGGGGCGTATAGCAATCAGCCCCAGCATTTT. Amino acids: CASSLGQGAYSNQPQHF.

V gene TRBV9 combines with J gene TRBJ2-1; 12 positions agree with TRBD2. This CDR3 has 16 residues. Trimming took 3 bases from V and 6 from J; bases not matched to a gene: 7. Germline CDR1 reads SGDLS; CDR2 reads YYNGEE. CDR3 amino acids: CASSGTGLAGANEQFF. The CDR3 bases are TGTGCCAGCAGCGGCACGGGACTAGCGGGTGCCAATGAGCAGTTCTTC. Filled out from reference TRBV9 and TRBJ2-1, the complete variable domain reads DSGVTQTPKHLITATGQRVTLRCSPRSGDLSVYWYQQSLDQGLQFLIQYYNGEERAKGNILERFSAQQFPDLHSELNLSSLELGDSALYFCASSGTGLAGANEQFFGPGTRLTVL.

This chain links TRBV10-3 with TRBJ2-3, with D perhaps TRBD1 (6 bases). The CDR3 sequence is 13 residues long. Trimming removed 5 bases at V and 3 bases at J, with 9 bases between. In germline, CDR1 is ENHRY, CDR2 SYGVKD. The CDR3 sequence is CAISPGQTDTQYF. In DNA form, the CDR3 reads TGTGCCATCAGTCCGGGACAAACAGATACGCAGTATTTT.

This clone was seen a single time. V usage is TRBV28 and J usage is TRBJ2-3; TRBD2 matches 15 bases. CDR1 and CDR2 (germline): MDHEN, SYDVKM. Trimming cost V 5 bases and J 6 bases; bases outside gene matches: 6. This CDR3 is built from 16 residues. The CDR3 DNA is TGTGCCAGCAGTCTGGGGACTAGCGGGGGGCCGGATACGCAGTATTTT. This codes for CASSLGTSGGPDTQYF.

The gene calls are TRBV9 and TRBJ2-7; 7 positions agree with TRBD2. V lost 0 bases and J lost 7; bases outside the gene matches: 7. The CDR3 has 14 residues. From germline, CDR1 is SGDLS and CDR2 YYNGEE. The CDR3 sequence: CASSVGAGEGEQYF. The CDR3 DNA reads TGTGCCAGCAGCGTAGGGGCGGGAGAAGGGGAGCAGTACTTC.

V is TRBV5-1 and J is TRBJ2-2, with TRBD1 matching over 8 bases. J gave up 3 bases and V 9 bases, and 4 bases lay outside the gene matches. The germline V gene encodes CDR1 SGHRS and CDR2 YFSETQ. CDR3 length: 13 amino acids. As DNA, the CDR3 is TGCGCCACCTCGACAGGGGACACCGGGGAGCTGTTTTTT. Its translation: CATSTGDTGELFF.

V is TRBV7-9 and J is TRBJ1-3; TRBD1 is a possible D gene (6 bases). CDR3 length: 18 residues. V dropped 0 bases and J dropped 0 bases, with 15 bases sitting between them. Germline CDR1 SEHNR, CDR2 FQNEAQ (reference sequence). The CDR3 reads CASSLATGWGSSGNTIYF. CDR3 nucleotides: TGTGCCAGCAGCTTAGCTACAGGGTGGGGTTCCTCTGGAAACACCATATATTTT.

The V and J genes are TRBV5-1 and TRBJ2-6, with D tentatively TRBD1 (5 bases). V shed 0 bases and J shed 0 bases, with 10 bases lying between them. Germline V gives CDR1 SGHRS, CDR2 YFSETQ. The CDR3 runs 17 residues. CDR3 DNA: TGCGCCAGCAGCTTGGGTGGGGCATTCTCTGGGGCCAACGTCCTGACTTTC. This encodes CASSLGGAFSGANVLTF.

The chain uses TRBV9 and TRBJ1-2, with 8 bases fitting TRBD1. Losses at the gene ends were 3 bases for V and 3 bases for J; bases not matched to a gene: 4. The germline V gene has CDR1 SGDLS and CDR2 YYNGEE. The CDR3 extends over 14 amino acids. In nucleotides, the CDR3 is TGTGCCAGCAGCGCAGGGGGCGTTTACTATGGCTACACCTTC. Amino acid sequence: CASSAGGVYYGYTF.